This TCR beta chain appears in the sequencing data of a study of technical replicates of blood from a few donors. The method was immunoSEQ multiplex PCR; TCRdb's version includes in-frame clones alone and lacks a portion of them. In the table there are about 76,000 clones, around 86% of which are singletons. V lost 4 bases to trimming and J lost 4 bases; unmatched junction nucleotides: 9. Germline values: CDR1 SGHDT, CDR2 YYEEEE. This CDR3 has 15 residues. This sequence was found in a human donor in good health. Some clones in this sample may be carry-over from other donors' samples. V usage is TRBV5-6 and J usage is TRBJ1-2, with 8 bases lining up with TRBD1. Sequenced sample: PBMCs. The CDR3 DNA reads TGTGCCAGCAGCATCCGGGACAGGTTTTCCTATGGCTACACCTTC. It specifies CASSIRDRFSYGYTF. The whole variable domain, filled in from reference TRBV5-6 and TRBJ1-2, reads DAGVTQSPTHLIKTRGQQVTLRCSPKSGHDTVSWYQQALGQGPQFIFQYYEEEERQRGNFPDRFSGHQFPNYSSELNVNALLLGDSALYLCASSIRDRFSYGYTFGSGTRLTVV.